The next 10 T cell receptor beta chains were all read from a single sample in a study of T-cell memory formation after mild COVID-19. In TCRdb, the 5' RACE reads were re-called with MiXCR into one record per CDR3 protein. The table includes about 440,000 distinct CDR3 sequences, 20% detected once. Input material: PBMCs or a T cell subset sorted from them (not recorded which). The receptors shown here come from an adult woman who had mild COVID-19 (a few samples of this study predate the infection). Cell type and time point are not known.

This clonotype was counted between two and nine times. CDR3 residues: CASQLGHSYEQYF. As DNA, the CDR3 is TGTGCCTCCCAATTGGGCCACTCCTACGAGCAGTACTTC. The gene calls are TRBV12-3 or TRBV12-4 and TRBJ2-7; no clear D. The germline V and J ends were trimmed by 11 bases and 0 bases, with 14 bases remaining between them. The CDR3 is 13 amino acids.

The V gene is TRBV19, the J gene TRBJ1-6; a possible D gene is TRBD1 (5 bases). This CDR3 region has 17 residues. V shed 5 bases and J shed 0 bases, with 14 bases lying between them. The germline CDR1 and CDR2 sequences are LNHDA and SQIVND (reference sequence). Here the CDR3 DNA reads TGTGCCAGTAGTGGCGGGACTTTCAGCTCCTATAATTCACCCCTCCACTTT. It codes for CASSGGTFSSYNSPLHF.

This clonotype was observed a few times. The V gene is TRBV6-6, the J gene TRBJ2-7; 9 bases line up with TRBD2. CDR3 length equals 16 residues. The germline gives CDR1 MNHNY, CDR2 SVGAGI (reference sequence). V lost 6 bases to trimming and J lost 7 bases; unmatched junction nucleotides: 16. CDR3 residues: CASRGFSGRLTKEQYF. The DNA for the CDR3 is TGTGCCAGCAGGGGCTTCAGCGGGAGGCTCACTAAAGAGCAGTACTTC.

The gene calls are TRBV5-1 and TRBJ2-5, with no clear D. Germline V gives CDR1 SGHRS, CDR2 YFSETQ. The CDR3 covers 14 residues. Trimming stripped 0 bases from V and 2 bases from J, with 8 bases between. In DNA form, the CDR3 reads TGCGCCAGCAGCTTGGAGGTCCATCAAGAGACCCAGTACTTC. This encodes CASSLEVHQETQYF. Variable domain in full (rest from reference TRBV5-1 and TRBJ2-5): KAGVTQTPRYLIKTRGQQVTLSCSPISGHRSVSWYQQTPGQGLQFLFEYFSETQRNKGNFPGRFSGRQFSNSRSEMNVSTLELGDSALYLCASSLEVHQETQYFGPGTRLLVL.

The chain carries TRBV12-3 or TRBV12-4 and TRBJ2-5; a weak D match, TRBD2 (5 bases). The length of the CDR3 is 14 residues. V dropped 3 bases and J dropped 0 bases, with 8 bases sitting between them. CDR3 DNA sequence: TGTGCCAGCAGTTTCGAGGGTAACCAAGAGACCCAGTACTTC. Translated: CASSFEGNQETQYF.

There are a few counts of this clonotype. The rearrangement uses TRBV7-9 and TRBJ2-5, with TRBD2 matching over 9 bases. J gave up 4 bases and V 5 bases, and 14 bases lay outside the gene matches. This CDR3 spans 17 amino acids. CDR1 and CDR2 (germline): SEHNR, FQNEAQ (reference sequence). CDR3 nucleotides: TGTGCCAGCAGCCCTGGCTACAGCGGGAGGATCGGAGAGACCCAGTACTTC. It is translated as CASSPGYSGRIGETQYF. Combining the CDR3 with reference TRBV7-9 and TRBJ2-5 gives the whole variable domain DTGVSQNPRHKITKRGQNVTFRCDPISEHNRLYWYRQTLGQGPEFLTYFQNEAQLEKSRLLSDRFSAERPKGSFSTLEIQRTEQGDSAMYLCASSPGYSGRIGETQYFGPGTRLLVL.

DNA of the CDR3: TGCAGCGTGAACCTGGACGTGGCCTACGAGCAGTACTTC. It translates to CSVNLDVAYEQYF. The rearrangement joins TRBV29-1 to TRBJ2-7; D is undetermined. CDR1 SQVTM and CDR2 ANQGSEA come from the germline V gene. CDR3 length: 13 amino acids. The V end was cut by 6 bases, the J end by 2 bases, with 14 bases between.

The chain is built from TRBV2 and TRBJ2-7; D not certain. Between the trimmed V and J ends, which lost 10 bases and 2 bases, there was a span of 24 bases. The germline gives CDR1 SNHLY, CDR2 FYNNEI. This CDR3 region has 16 residues. As DNA, the CDR3 is TGTGCCATCCTGCCCAAGGAAGGGTCGGGCGCCTACGAGCAGTACTTC. This codes for CAILPKEGSGAYEQYF.

This sequence joins TRBV9 and TRBJ1-5, with D possibly TRBD1 on 6 matching bases. V gave up 6 bases and J gave up 2 bases, with 15 bases separating them. This CDR3 is built from 15 residues. Germline CDR1 and CDR2: SGDLS and YYNGEE. CDR3 nucleotide sequence: TGTGCCAGCACCCAGGGGCAGGGTGGCAATCAGCCCCAGCATTTT. Its protein is CASTQGQGGNQPQHF.

This clonotype turned up a few times. The chain links TRBV12-3 or TRBV12-4 to TRBJ2-7; D may be TRBD1 or TRBD2 (6 bases each). CDR3 size: 14 residues. V lost 3 bases and J lost 4, with 13 bases in between. This CDR3 is CASSFGGRTYEQYF. DNA for the CDR3: TGTGCCAGCAGTTTCGGGGGCCGGACGTACGAGCAGTACTTC.